The 21 T cell receptor beta chains in this list originate from one sample, sequenced in a study of spatial heterogeneity in lung cancer. As to time point: sample taken at primary tumor resection. Researchers sequenced whole RNA taken from tumor, nontumor lung or frozen PBMC without sorting. Via MiXCR, TCRdb re-called the 5' RACE reads, giving one row per CDR3 protein. The sample records tens of thousands of distinct CDR3 sequences, about 12% being singletons. Here the sequenced sample was PBMCs, taken at surgery. All receptors derive from a female donor with early-stage non-small cell lung cancer.

At least ten counts were recorded for this clonotype. This chain uses TRBV4-1 with TRBJ2-7; a weak D match, TRBD2 (6 bases). Germline V gives CDR1 MGHRA, CDR2 YSYEKL. Trimming pared 1 base from V and 2 bases from J, leaving 12 bases between. The CDR3 extends over 15 amino acids. The CDR3 bases are TGCGCCAGCAGCCAAGGCCCCCGGGGGACCTACGAGCAGTACTTC. This codes for CASSQGPRGTYEQYF.

This clonotype was recorded many times. The J gene is TRBJ1-1, the V gene TRBV20-1, with D unclear. Trimming removed 3 bases at V and 5 bases at J, with 13 bases between. The germline CDR1 and CDR2 sequences are DFQATT and SNEGSKA (reference sequence). The CDR3 is made up of 13 amino acids. CDR3 region: CSASSKFSTEAFF. The DNA for the CDR3 is TGCAGTGCTAGTAGTAAATTTTCGACTGAAGCTTTCTTT.

This clonotype has only a few counts. J is TRBJ2-3 and V is TRBV28; D gene unclear. The V end lost 2 bases, the J end lost 3 bases, and 9 bases lay between the germline ends. This CDR3 has 14 residues. CDR1 MDHEN and CDR2 SYDVKM come from the germline V gene. CDR3 DNA: TGTGCCAGCAGTTTAGACGGCCGAACAGATACGCAGTATTTT. This translates into CASSLDGRTDTQYF.

This sequence joins TRBV28 and TRBJ2-7; TRBD1 matches at 9 bases. Germline CDR1 MDHEN, CDR2 SYDVKM. This CDR3 is 15 amino acids long. J lost 0 bases, V lost 5 bases, and 5 bases had no gene match. CDR3 residues: CASSTGTGSSYEQYF. In nucleotides, the CDR3 is TGTGCCAGCAGTACCGGGACAGGGAGCTCCTACGAGCAGTACTTC.

This clonotype is judged medium-sized. The chain employs TRBV5-1 and TRBJ1-1; a weak D match, TRBD1 (5 bases). The CDR3 loop spans 14 amino acids. V shed 0 bases and J shed 1 base, with 7 bases lying between them. Germline V gene sequence: CDR1 SGHRS, CDR2 YFSETQ. The DNA of the CDR3 is TGCGCCAGCAGCTTGGTGGGACCGAACACTGAAGCTTTCTTT. The encoded protein is CASSLVGPNTEAFF.

This rearrangement joins TRBV7-2 to TRBJ2-3; 14 bases match TRBD2. The CDR3 runs 18 residues. V lost 5 bases to trimming and J lost 4 bases; unmatched junction nucleotides: 11. CDR1 and CDR2 (germline): SGHTA, FQGNSA. CDR3 in amino acids: CASSPHRTSGGSADTQYF. The CDR3 nucleotides read TGTGCCAGCAGCCCCCACCGGACTAGCGGGGGGTCGGCAGATACGCAGTATTTT.

This clonotype has a count of ten or more. The gene calls are TRBV12-3 or TRBV12-4 and TRBJ2-5, with no clear D. V was clipped by 6 bases and J by 4 bases, with 6 bases between them. CDR3 size: 11 residues. The CDR3 DNA follows: TGTGCCAGCAGGGCCGTAGAGACCCAGTACTTC. Its protein is CASRAVETQYF.

This clonotype was observed a few times. V and J are TRBV28 and TRBJ2-7; possibly TRBD2 for D (5 bases). Germline-derived CDR1 and CDR2 are MDHEN and SYDVKM. Trimming pared 8 bases from V and 5 bases from J, leaving 10 bases between. The CDR3 runs 11 residues. The CDR3, as DNA: TGTGCCAGCTTTTTGGAGGACGAGCAGTACTTC. Translated, it gives CASFLEDEQYF.

The chain combines TRBV5-1 with TRBJ2-7, with 10 positions matching TRBD1. V trimming: 4 bases; J trimming: 0 bases; junction bases outside the gene matches: 7. The CDR3 is 16 residues long. Germline V gene data show CDR1 as SGHRS and CDR2 as YFSETQ. The CDR3 bases are TGCGCCAGCAGCCCGGGTAGGACAGGGGGCTCCTACGAGCAGTACTTC. It encodes CASSPGRTGGSYEQYF. Full variable domain (rest looked up from reference TRBV5-1 and TRBJ2-7): KAGVTQTPRYLIKTRGQQVTLSCSPISGHRSVSWYQQTPGQGLQFLFEYFSETQRNKGNFPGRFSGRQFSNSRSEMNVSTLELGDSALYLCASSPGRTGGSYEQYFGPGTRLTVT.

V usage is TRBV4-2 and J usage is TRBJ2-3; D gene ambiguous. V was trimmed by 2 bases and J by 0 bases, leaving 9 bases between them. The CDR3 loop spans 15 amino acids. Germline V gene sequence: CDR1 LGHNA, CDR2 YNFKEQ. CDR3 amino acids: CASSQNSASTDTQYF. Written as DNA, the CDR3 is TGTGCCAGCAGCCAAAACTCAGCTAGCACAGATACGCAGTATTTT.

In this sample, this clonotype turned up a few times. The chain links TRBV11-1 to TRBJ2-7; 9 bases map to TRBD1. The CDR3 spans 15 residues. The ends lost 3 bases at V and 3 bases at J; junction bases unmatched: 6. Germline V gene data show CDR1 as SGHAT and CDR2 as FQDESV (reference sequence). The CDR3 nucleotides read TGTGCCAGCAGCTTTTCAAGGACAGGGGACTACGAGCAGTACTTC. Protein product: CASSFSRTGDYEQYF.

This clonotype has more than one count but fewer than ten. The V gene is TRBV2, the J gene TRBJ2-1; D possibly corresponds to TRBD2 (6 bases). CDR1 SNHLY and CDR2 FYNNEI come from the germline V gene. Between the trimmed V and J ends, which lost 7 bases and 0 bases, there was a span of 7 bases. The CDR3 covers 13 residues. CDR3 in amino acids: CASTTSSYNEQFF. CDR3 DNA sequence: TGTGCCAGCACGACTAGCTCCTACAATGAGCAGTTCTTC. The full variable domain, completed using reference TRBV2 and TRBJ2-1, is EPEVTQTPSHQVTQMGQEVILRCVPISNHLYFYWYRQILGQKVEFLVSFYNNEISEKSEIFDDQFSVERPDGSNFTLKIRSTKLEDSAMYFCASTTSSYNEQFFGPGTRLTVL.

This clonotype appeared a few times. The rearrangement uses TRBV7-2 and TRBJ2-5; D might be TRBD2 (7 bases). Germline V CDR1 and CDR2: SGHTA, FQGNSA. The length of the CDR3 is 15 residues. The V end was cut by 5 bases, the J end by 5 bases, with 18 bases between. CDR3 coding DNA: TGTGCCAGCAGCAATATTAGGGGGGGCCGCGAGACCCAGTACTTC. This gives the protein CASSNIRGGRETQYF.

This clonotype was counted ten times or more. The CDR3 loop reads CASSEVTYEQYF. The CDR3 DNA is TGTGCCAGCAGTGAAGTTACCTACGAGCAGTACTTC. The chain uses TRBV2 and TRBJ2-7; D is undetermined. Trimming left V 1 base short and J 2 bases short, with 3 bases between. This CDR3 has 12 residues. CDR1 and CDR2 from the germline V gene are SNHLY and FYNNEI.

This clonotype was picked up many times. The genes are TRBV10-3 and TRBJ2-7; D could derive from TRBD1 or TRBD2 (5 bases each). Germline V gives CDR1 ENHRY, CDR2 SYGVKD. The CDR3 extends over 14 amino acids. V was shortened by 3 bases and J by 2 bases, with 11 bases between the two germline ends. The CDR3 DNA is TGTGCCATCAGTGATGGGACGCCCGCCTACGAGCAGTACTTC. Protein: CAISDGTPAYEQYF.

The rearrangement links TRBV28 to TRBJ1-2; the D is unclear. The CDR3 contains 11 residues. The V gene lost 7 bases and the J gene lost 6 bases, with 9 bases spanning the gap. Germline CDR1 reads MDHEN; CDR2 reads SYDVKM. The CDR3 protein is CASTRADGYTF. CDR3 nucleotide sequence: TGTGCCAGCACGAGGGCAGATGGCTACACCTTC.

This chain links TRBV29-1 with TRBJ1-1, with a possible D match to TRBD1 (5 bases). V dropped 3 bases and J dropped 0 bases, with 11 bases sitting between them. The V gene's germline CDR1 is SQVTM and CDR2 ANQGSEA. The CDR3 loop spans 14 amino acids. The CDR3 region is CSVEGVPLNTEAFF. For the CDR3, the DNA is TGCAGCGTTGAGGGGGTCCCCCTGAACACTGAAGCTTTCTTT. Full variable domain (rest looked up from reference TRBV29-1 and TRBJ1-1): SAVISQKPSRDICQRGTSLTIQCQVDSQVTMMFWYRQQPGQSLTLIATANQGSEATYESGFVIDKFPISRPNLTFSTLTVSNMSPEDSSIYLCSVEGVPLNTEAFFGQGTRLTVV.

This clonotype came up a few times. The rearrangement joins TRBV21-1 to TRBJ2-3. TRBV21-1 is annotated as a pseudogene. There are 16 residues in the CDR3. The CDR3 sequence: CASSKGRQKRTDTQYF. For the CDR3, the DNA is TGTGCCAGCAGCAAAGGTCGCCAGAAGAGAACAGATACGCAGTATTTT.

CDR3: CASSGELGETQYF. The DNA for the CDR3 is TGTGCCAGCAGCGGAGAGCTGGGAGAGACCCAGTACTTC. This rearrangement joins TRBV2 to TRBJ2-5; D gene unclear. The CDR3 runs 13 residues. Deletions cut 6 bases from V and 4 bases from J, with 12 bases between. Germline V gives CDR1 SNHLY, CDR2 FYNNEI.

This clonotype was counted a few times. The chain recombines TRBV23-1 with TRBJ2-1, with 9 bases aligning to TRBD1. TRBV23-1 is an ORF for which the function is uncertain. CDR3 size: 13 residues. Trimming removed 3 bases from V and 9 bases from J; junction bases left unmatched: 3. Here the CDR3 reads CASSQGTGPEQFF. The CDR3 region has the DNA TGCGCCAGCAGTCAGGGGACAGGGCCTGAGCAGTTCTTC.

A note on this clonotype: Its ends do not fully match the called genes, so a read error is possible. The rearrangement uses TRBV20-1 and TRBJ2-2; D not certain. The CDR3 is made up of 14 amino acids. CDR1 DFQATT and CDR2 SNEGSKA come from the germline V gene (reference sequence). The CDR3 DNA reads as TGCAGTGCTAGAGACCCTAAAAACAGCGGGGAGCTGTTTTTT. Its translation: CSARDPKNSGELFF.